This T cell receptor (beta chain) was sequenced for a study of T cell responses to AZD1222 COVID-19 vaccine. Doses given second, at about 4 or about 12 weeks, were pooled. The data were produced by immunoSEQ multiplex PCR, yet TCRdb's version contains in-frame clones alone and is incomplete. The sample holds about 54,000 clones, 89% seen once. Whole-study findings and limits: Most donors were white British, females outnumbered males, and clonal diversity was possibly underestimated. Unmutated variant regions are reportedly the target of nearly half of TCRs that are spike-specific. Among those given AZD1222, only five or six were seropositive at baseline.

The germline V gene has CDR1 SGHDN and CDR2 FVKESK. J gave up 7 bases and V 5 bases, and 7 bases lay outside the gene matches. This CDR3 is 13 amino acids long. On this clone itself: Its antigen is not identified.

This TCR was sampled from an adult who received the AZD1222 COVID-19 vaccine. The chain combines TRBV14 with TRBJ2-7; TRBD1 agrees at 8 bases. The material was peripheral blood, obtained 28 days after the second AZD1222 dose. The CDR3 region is CASSSAGGGEQYF. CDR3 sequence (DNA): TGTGCCAGCAGCTCTGCAGGGGGCGGGGAGCAGTACTTC.